What follows are 14 T cell receptor beta chains derived from one specimen sequenced in a study of OX40 agonist ivuxolimab in advanced cancers. Library prep was done by the immunoSEQ multiplex PCR assay. What TCRdb holds here is the immuneACCESS table cut down to in-frame rearrangements. Part of the clones is not present; checked against another copy, under half of the missing clones reflect an unresolved V gene, and the others are unexplained. The sample records 57,000 or so clones, 86% of which are singletons. The leading ten clones occupy approximately 4% of the sample. Sequenced material: CD4+ or CD8+ T cells sorted from blood, taken in a trial of the OX40 agonist ivuxolimab. Receptors were obtained from an adult with an advanced solid tumor such as melanoma, head and neck, liver or kidney cancer.

In its sample, this clone was seen a few times. CDR3: CASTSDRANQPQHF. CDR3 nucleotides: TGTGCCAGTACCTCGGACAGGGCCAATCAGCCCCAGCATTTT. This sequence joins TRBV19 and TRBJ1-5; 8 bases fit TRBD1. Unmatched junction bases numbered 5, after V lost 7 bases and J lost 3 bases. Germline V lookup: CDR1 LNHDA, CDR2 SQIVND (reference sequence). The CDR3 sequence is 14 residues long.

The J gene is TRBJ2-3, the V gene TRBV5-1; TRBD1 agrees at 10 bases. With 2 bases clipped from V and 6 bases from J, the junction kept 6 bases outside the gene matches. This CDR3 is built from 15 residues. Germline V gene data show CDR1 as SGHRS and CDR2 as YFSETQ. CDR3 coding DNA: TGCGCCAGCAGCTTTCTCGGGACAGGGGTGGATACGCAGTATTTT. The encoded protein is CASSFLGTGVDTQYF.

The V and J genes are TRBV6-5 and TRBJ1-4; 10 bases map to TRBD1. Germline V gene sequence: CDR1 MNHEY, CDR2 SVGAGI. J gave up 8 bases and V 6 bases, and 6 bases lay outside the gene matches. CDR3 size: 14 residues. CDR3 sequence reads: CASSRTGGREKLFF. CDR3 in DNA: TGTGCCAGCAGCCGGACAGGGGGACGAGAAAAACTGTTTTTT.

The CDR3 spells CASSTTGGFPGGYTF. The CDR3 region has the DNA TGTGCCAGTTCAACCACAGGGGGCTTTCCGGGTGGCTACACCTTC. The chain employs TRBV28 and TRBJ1-2; 9 bases are shared with TRBD1. The J segment lost 7 bases and the V segment lost 9 bases, leaving 15 bases of the junction unmatched. The CDR3 runs 15 residues. CDR1 MDHEN and CDR2 SYDVKM come from the germline V gene.

This sequence joins TRBV19 and TRBJ1-3, with D hard to call. Germline loops: CDR1 LNHDA, CDR2 SQIVND (reference sequence). Trimming pared 4 bases from V and 0 bases from J, leaving 13 bases between. The CDR3 length is 16 residues. CDR3 loop: CASSTQPNPSGNTIYF. The CDR3 DNA follows: TGTGCCAGTAGTACCCAACCAAATCCCTCTGGAAACACCATATATTTT.

The chain uses TRBV7-2 and TRBJ1-5; no clear D. The V and J ends lost 1 base and 0 bases respectively, with 7 bases between them. CDR3 length: 15 amino acids. Germline CDR1 SGHTA, CDR2 FQGNSA. CDR3 bases: TGTGCCAGCAGCTTAGTAGTCGATAGCAATCAGCCCCAGCATTTT. Protein product: CASSLVVDSNQPQHF.

This sequence joins TRBV19 and TRBJ1-5, with 9 bases matching TRBD1. This CDR3 has 13 amino acids. Germline CDR1 and CDR2: LNHDA and SQIVND (reference sequence). J was trimmed by 6 bases and V by 9 bases; bases with no gene match: 6. The CDR3, as DNA: TGTGCCAGCCCGGACAGGGGAGGTCAGCCCCAGCATTTT. Amino acids: CASPDRGGQPQHF.

The gene calls are TRBV28 and TRBJ2-5; 7 bases map to TRBD2. V shed 7 bases, J shed 3 bases, and the junction held 2 bases outside the gene matches. CDR3 length equals 12 residues. CDR1 MDHEN and CDR2 SYDVKM come from the germline V gene. CDR3 nucleotides: TGTGCCAGCAATGGGGGGGAAGAGACCCAGTACTTC. Protein product: CASNGGEETQYF.

The chain links TRBV6-5 to TRBJ1-2; D is perhaps TRBD1 (6 bases). The CDR3 spans 15 residues. Germline CDR1 reads MNHEY; CDR2 reads SVGAGI. V was trimmed by 4 bases and J by 5 bases, leaving 17 bases between them. Here the CDR3 reads CASSLVQGGGYGYTF. CDR3 bases: TGTGCCAGCAGTTTAGTCCAGGGAGGGGGGTATGGCTACACCTTC.

This clone came up once. The chain has TRBV5-6 and TRBJ1-6; tentatively, D is TRBD1 (5 bases). Germline CDR1 is SGHDT and CDR2 is YYEEEE. The CDR3 has 16 amino acids. The V gene lost 0 bases and the J gene lost 1 base, with 8 bases spanning the gap. CDR3: CASSLGQGSYNSPLHF. The CDR3 bases are TGTGCCAGCAGCTTGGGTCAGGGTTCCTATAATTCACCCCTCCACTTT.

The chain has TRBV11-2 and TRBJ2-2; 12 positions agree with TRBD2. Germline V CDR1 and CDR2: SGHAT, FQNNGV. The J segment lost 3 bases and the V segment lost 5 bases, leaving 4 bases of the junction unmatched. The CDR3 sequence is 16 residues long. This CDR3 reads CASSRLAGDHTGELFF. The CDR3 DNA follows: TGTGCCAGCAGCCGACTAGCGGGGGACCACACCGGGGAGCTGTTTTTT. The full variable domain, rest sourced from reference TRBV11-2 and TRBJ2-2, is EAGVAQSPRYKIIEKRQSVAFWCNPISGHATLYWYQQILGQGPKLLIQFQNNGVVDDSQLPKDRFSAERLKGVDSTLKIQPAKLEDSAVYLCASSRLAGDHTGELFFGEGSRLTVL.

The chain employs TRBV10-3 and TRBJ1-2; 8 bases match TRBD1. V gave up 3 bases and J gave up 4 bases; unmatched junction bases: 4. CDR3 length: 14 residues. Germline V gene sequence: CDR1 ENHRY, CDR2 SYGVKD. The CDR3 DNA reads as TGTGCCATCAGTGAACCAGGGGGCAGCTATGGCTACACCTTC. Its translation is CAISEPGGSYGYTF.

The chain joins TRBV4-2 to TRBJ2-1; D is possibly TRBD1 or TRBD2 (5 bases each). The V and J ends lost 0 bases and 6 bases respectively, with 12 bases between them. Germline CDR1 LGHNA, CDR2 YNFKEQ. The CDR3 length is 15 residues. CDR3 in DNA: TGTGCCAGCAGCCAAGAGTTAGGGACCTTCAATGAGCAGTTCTTC. Residues: CASSQELGTFNEQFF.

J is TRBJ2-1 and V is TRBV9; D might be TRBD2 (6 bases). Germline V gene lookup returns CDR1 SGDLS and CDR2 YYNGEE. Trimming pared 0 bases from V and 10 bases from J, leaving 8 bases between. This CDR3 has 12 residues. The CDR3 sequence is CASSVVGGEQFF. For the CDR3, the DNA is TGTGCCAGCAGCGTAGTTGGGGGGGAGCAGTTCTTC.